One sample yielded the 32 T cell receptor beta chains listed below, sequenced in a study of blood T cell repertoires in COVID-19. Method: immunoSEQ multiplex PCR; TCRdb's copy keeps in-frame clones and lacks some. The sample has about 59,000 clones; over 80% are singletons. The sample comprised peripheral blood. All receptors derive from a woman of 80 years or more with acute or convalescent COVID-19.

The chain carries TRBV3-1 (or the pseudogene TRBV3-2) and TRBJ2-3; D possibly corresponds to TRBD2 (6 bases). Trimming cost V 1 base and J 1 base, with 9 bases left between them. CDR3 length equals 15 residues. Germline V CDR1 and CDR2: LGHDT, YNNKEL (reference sequence). Here the CDR3 reads CASSQGIAGTDTQYF. CDR3 DNA: TGTGCCAGCAGCCAAGGTATAGCGGGCACAGATACGCAGTATTTT.

The rearrangement links TRBV3-1 (or the pseudogene TRBV3-2) to TRBJ1-1; D perhaps matches TRBD1 (5 bases). V was trimmed by 0 bases and J by 11 bases, leaving 16 bases between them. This CDR3 has 14 amino acids. Germline-derived CDR1 and CDR2 are LGHDT and YNNKEL (reference sequence). The chain's CDR3 is CASSQDEGRGGAFF. In DNA, the CDR3 is TGTGCCAGCAGCCAAGATGAAGGGAGGGGAGGTGCTTTCTTT.

The chain combines TRBV5-1 with TRBJ2-1, with TRBD2 matching over 10 bases. The CDR3 extends over 14 amino acids. Trimming removed 2 bases from V and 9 bases from J; junction bases left unmatched: 5. Germline V gene lookup returns CDR1 SGHRS and CDR2 YFSETQ. CDR3 residues: CASSLAGGQGEQFF. The CDR3 nucleotides are TGCGCCAGCAGCTTAGCGGGGGGGCAGGGTGAGCAGTTCTTC. Variable domain in full (rest from reference TRBV5-1 and TRBJ2-1): KAGVTQTPRYLIKTRGQQVTLSCSPISGHRSVSWYQQTPGQGLQFLFEYFSETQRNKGNFPGRFSGRQFSNSRSEMNVSTLELGDSALYLCASSLAGGQGEQFFGPGTRLTVL.

The sample holds a few counts of this clone. The gene calls are TRBV7-9 and TRBJ1-2, with a weak D call TRBD1 (5 bases). Germline V gives CDR1 SEHNR, CDR2 FQNEAQ (reference sequence). This CDR3 is built from 16 residues. Trimming left V 1 base short and J 7 bases short, with 19 bases between. The CDR3 protein is CASSLGGQGKGFGYTF. The CDR3 DNA reads as TGTGCCAGCAGCTTAGGTGGGCAGGGCAAAGGCTTTGGCTACACCTTC.

This clone was seen more than once but under ten times. The chain combines TRBV5-1 with TRBJ2-5; no definite D call. In germline, CDR1 is SGHRS, CDR2 YFSETQ. V shed 0 bases and J shed 3 bases, with 6 bases lying between them. There are 13 residues in the CDR3. CDR3 residues: CASSLDRKETQYF. The CDR3 DNA follows: TGCGCCAGCAGCTTGGATAGAAAAGAGACCCAGTACTTC.

This clone was counted many times. Other DNA sequences in this sample translate to the same CDR3. V gene TRBV9 combines with J gene TRBJ1-6; TRBD1 matches 9 bases. V was pared by 0 bases and J by 7 bases, with 5 bases of the junction left unmatched. Germline lookup yields CDR1 SGDLS and CDR2 YYNGEE. The CDR3 is 16 residues long. CDR3 coding DNA: TGTGCCAGCAGCGTAGAGGGAACAGGGGGCAATTCACCCCTCCACTTT. It yields the protein CASSVEGTGGNSPLHF.

The rearrangement links TRBV28 to TRBJ2-3, with TRBD2 matching over 7 bases. The V gene end was trimmed by 3 bases and the J gene end by 8 bases; junction bases not matched to a gene: 11. Germline CDR1 and CDR2: MDHEN and SYDVKM. The CDR3 is 15 residues long. CDR3 bases: TGTGCCAGCAGTTTTGGTGGGGCTAGCGGTGGTACGCAGTATTTT. Encoded protein: CASSFGGASGGTQYF.

The V call is TRBV7-2, the J call TRBJ2-7; D is uncertain. The CDR3 runs to 18 residues. Germline V lookup: CDR1 SGHTA, CDR2 FQGNSA. The germline V and J ends were trimmed by 0 bases and 2 bases, with 20 bases remaining between them. CDR3: CASSLASVATAQTYEQYF. DNA for the CDR3: TGTGCCAGCAGCTTAGCATCTGTGGCCACGGCACAGACCTACGAGCAGTACTTC.

The chain links TRBV9 to TRBJ1-5; 12 bases line up with TRBD1. CDR1 is SGDLS and CDR2 is YYNGEE in the germline V gene. This CDR3 has 17 residues. With V trimmed by 3 bases and J by 6 bases, 10 bases remained unmatched. The CDR3 nucleotides are TGTGCCAGCAGCGCCCGCTCCGGGACAGGGGGCACTCAGCCCCAGCATTTT. It yields the protein CASSARSGTGGTQPQHF.

This clone came up once. The chain has TRBV18 and TRBJ2-4, with D tentatively TRBD1 (6 bases). This CDR3 contains 15 residues. Germline CDR1 KGHSH, CDR2 LQKENI. The V gene lost 1 base and the J gene lost 7 bases, with 14 bases spanning the gap. The CDR3 loop is CASSPQWGPENIQYF. The CDR3 DNA reads TGTGCCAGCTCACCACAGTGGGGGCCCGAGAACATTCAGTACTTC.

V usage is TRBV2 and J usage is TRBJ2-2; tentatively, D is TRBD1 (6 bases). The ends were cut back, 6 bases at V and 4 bases at J, with 21 bases in the middle. This CDR3 comprises 17 residues. Germline CDR1 reads SNHLY; CDR2 reads FYNNEI. The CDR3 coding sequence is TGTGCCAGCAGCCGCAGGGGTCCTGCATCCTCCACCGGGGAGCTGTTTTTT. Amino acid sequence: CASSRRGPASSTGELFF.

The V gene is TRBV27, the J gene TRBJ2-5, with D possibly TRBD2 on 5 matching bases. Germline CDR1 and CDR2: MNHEY and SMNVEV (reference sequence). This CDR3 spans 12 amino acids. The V gene lost 6 bases and the J gene lost 6 bases, with 11 bases spanning the gap. The CDR3 DNA is TGTGCCAGCAGAGACCCGGGGAAGACCCAGTACTTC. As protein: CASRDPGKTQYF.

The chain uses TRBV5-1 and TRBJ1-2; D remains ambiguous. Germline CDR1 is SGHRS and CDR2 is YFSETQ. Deletions cut 1 base from V and 2 bases from J, with 12 bases between. This CDR3 comprises 15 residues. CDR3 coding DNA: TGCGCCAGCAGCTTGTCGACTCAGCCCAACTATGGCTACACCTTC. Translation: CASSLSTQPNYGYTF. The complete variable domain, with remaining parts taken from reference TRBV5-1 and TRBJ1-2, reads KAGVTQTPRYLIKTRGQQVTLSCSPISGHRSVSWYQQTPGQGLQFLFEYFSETQRNKGNFPGRFSGRQFSNSRSEMNVSTLELGDSALYLCASSLSTQPNYGYTFGSGTRLTVV.

The chain combines TRBV7-2 with TRBJ1-1; D is ambiguous. Germline V CDR1 and CDR2: SGHTA, FQGNSA. V lost 1 base to trimming and J lost 0 bases, with 12 bases between them. CDR3 length equals 16 residues. The CDR3 sequence is CASSLDSGRLNTEAFF. For the CDR3, the DNA is TGTGCCAGCAGCTTAGATTCAGGCAGATTGAACACTGAAGCTTTCTTT.

This clone has just a few counts. This chain joins TRBV6-5 and TRBJ2-2; 7 positions agree with TRBD1. After removal of 4 bases from V and 0 bases from J, the junction contained 5 bases not matched to a gene. The germline CDR1 and CDR2 sequences are MNHEY and SVGAGI. CDR3 length equals 16 residues. CDR3 sequence reads: CASSSPGQPNTGELFF. Written as DNA, the CDR3 is TGTGCCAGCAGTTCCCCGGGACAGCCGAACACCGGGGAGCTGTTTTTT.

The rearrangement uses TRBV5-3 and TRBJ1-6; 7 positions match TRBD1. TRBV5-3 is marked as an open reading frame, function uncertain. The CDR3 totals 13 residues. The ends lost 4 bases at V and 10 bases at J; junction bases unmatched: 5. In DNA form, the CDR3 reads TGTGCCAGAAGCCGGGACAGCGACTCACCCCTCCACTTT. Residues: CARSRDSDSPLHF.

CDR3 DNA: TGTGCCAGCAGTCAACAGGGGAAGACTGAAGCTTTCTTT. It codes for CASSQQGKTEAFF. The chain carries TRBV27 and TRBJ1-1; 7 bases are shared with TRBD1. With 5 bases clipped from V and 5 bases from J, the junction kept 5 bases outside the gene matches. CDR3 length: 13 amino acids. Germline V lookup: CDR1 MNHEY, CDR2 SMNVEV (reference sequence).

The rearrangement links TRBV5-1 to TRBJ2-1, with D maybe TRBD2 (5 bases). The CDR3 is made up of 13 amino acids. Trimming took 0 bases from V and 7 from J, leaving 8 bases between them. Germline lookup yields CDR1 SGHRS and CDR2 YFSETQ. The chain's CDR3 is CASSLGTRNEQFF. The CDR3 DNA follows: TGCGCCAGCAGCTTGGGTACTAGGAATGAGCAGTTCTTC.

The chain has TRBV2 and TRBJ2-4, with 9 bases matching TRBD2. The V segment lost 6 bases and the J segment 2 bases; nucleotides outside the gene matches: 11. CDR1 is SNHLY, CDR2 FYNNEI, per germline. This CDR3 is 17 amino acids long. In DNA form, the CDR3 reads TGTGCCAGCAGCCCGTTTTCAGCGGGAGGATCCAAAAACATTCAGTACTTC. It codes for CASSPFSAGGSKNIQYF.

This clone was seen a few times. The chain uses TRBV18 and TRBJ1-1; 10 bases are a match to TRBD1. Germline CDR1 reads KGHSH; CDR2 reads LQKENI. Unmatched junction bases numbered 5, after V lost 1 base and J lost 0 bases. This CDR3 spans 17 amino acids. Written as DNA, the CDR3 is TGTGCCAGCTCACCACGTGGGACAGGGGTAGTGAACACTGAAGCTTTCTTT. As protein: CASSPRGTGVVNTEAFF. The full variable domain, its missing parts supplied by reference TRBV18 and TRBJ1-1, is NAGVMQNPRHLVRRRGQEARLRCSPMKGHSHVYWYRQLPEEGLKFMVYLQKENIIDESGMPKERFSAEFPKEGPSILRIQQVVRGDSAAYFCASSPRGTGVVNTEAFFGQGTRLTVV.

This clone was observed a handful of times. The chain is built from TRBV5-1 and TRBJ1-6, with D perhaps TRBD1 (5 bases). The CDR3 totals 16 residues. The ends were cut back, 0 bases at V and 7 bases at J, with 14 bases in the middle. The germline gives CDR1 SGHRS, CDR2 YFSETQ. CDR3 sequence: CASSLAGVRWNSPLHF. The CDR3 nucleotides read TGCGCCAGCAGCTTGGCGGGGGTGAGATGGAATTCACCCCTCCACTTT.

The chain is built from TRBV28 and TRBJ1-6; 7 positions match TRBD1. The CDR3 runs to 16 residues. The V and J ends lost 3 bases and 0 bases, in that order; junction bases with no gene match: 2. Per the germline V gene, CDR1 is MDHEN and CDR2 is SYDVKM. The CDR3: CASSLGDSSYNSPLHF. CDR3 bases: TGTGCCAGCAGTTTGGGGGACAGCTCCTATAATTCACCCCTCCACTTT.

The chain recombines TRBV5-6 with TRBJ1-2, with 7 bases that match TRBD1. CDR1 is SGHDT and CDR2 is YYEEEE in the germline V gene. The CDR3 sequence is 12 residues long. V gave up 7 bases and J gave up 7 bases; unmatched junction bases: 7. The CDR3 nucleotides are TGTGCCAGCCGGGACAGCCCGGGTGGCTACACCTTC. Translated: CASRDSPGGYTF.

V is TRBV10-1 and J is TRBJ2-5; the D gene is possibly TRBD1 (5 bases). Trimming left V 6 bases short and J 5 bases short, with 13 bases between. The CDR3 spans 13 residues. Germline V gives CDR1 WNHNN, CDR2 SYGVQD (reference sequence). As DNA, the CDR3 is TGCGCCAGCAGCAGACAGAGGTGGGAGACCCAGTACTTC. This sequence encodes CASSRQRWETQYF.

The V and J genes are TRBV6-5 and TRBJ1-5, with D possibly being TRBD1 (5 bases). Germline lookup yields CDR1 MNHEY and CDR2 SVGAGI. Trimming took off 4 bases at V and 7 bases at J, with 14 bases between the two ends. This CDR3 comprises 14 residues. CDR3 region: CASSFAQGKQPQHF. Here the CDR3 DNA reads TGTGCCAGCAGTTTCGCGCAGGGTAAACAGCCCCAGCATTTT.

The chain combines TRBV5-4 with TRBJ2-1, with 14 bases lining up with TRBD2. With V trimmed by 4 bases and J by 6 bases, 6 bases remained unmatched. The CDR3 consists of 16 residues. Germline V gives CDR1 SGHNT, CDR2 YYREEE (reference sequence). The CDR3 spells CASSPLGLAGVNEQFF. CDR3 DNA: TGTGCCAGCAGCCCGTTGGGACTAGCGGGGGTCAATGAGCAGTTCTTC.

The chain couples TRBV5-4 to TRBJ2-3; 10 positions agree with TRBD1. Trimming at V came to 4 bases and at J to 2 bases, leaving 10 bases not matched to a gene. The germline V gene has CDR1 SGHNT and CDR2 YYREEE (reference sequence). The CDR3 has 17 amino acids. The CDR3 coding sequence is TGTGCCAGCAGCGGCGGGACAGGGGCCCTTCCCACAGATACGCAGTATTTT. Protein sequence: CASSGGTGALPTDTQYF.

The chain links TRBV19 to TRBJ2-3, with 12 nucleotides matching TRBD2. The CDR3 is 18 amino acids. The trim removed 1 base at V and 4 bases at J, leaving 9 bases unmatched. Germline CDR1 LNHDA, CDR2 SQIVND (reference sequence). The CDR3 nucleotides read TGTGCCAGTAGTATAGCTTCCGCTAGCGGGAGGGCGGCAGATACGCAGTATTTT. Protein sequence: CASSIASASGRAADTQYF.

The rearrangement joins TRBV7-2 to TRBJ2-6; D is unclear. This CDR3 has 17 amino acids. CDR1 and CDR2 (germline): SGHTA, FQGNSA. Trimming pared 2 bases from V and 0 bases from J, leaving 11 bases between. The CDR3 is CASSLPRRNSGANVLTF. CDR3 nucleotides: TGTGCCAGCAGCTTACCCCGCAGGAACTCTGGGGCCAACGTCCTGACTTTC.

The chain joins TRBV10-2 to TRBJ2-7, with 9 positions matching TRBD1. J gave up 4 bases and V 6 bases, and 7 bases lay outside the gene matches. The CDR3 runs to 14 residues. Germline V gene sequence: CDR1 WSHSY, CDR2 SAAADI. CDR3 region: CASSYMGQGYEQYF. Written as DNA, the CDR3 is TGCGCCAGCAGCTACATGGGACAGGGTTACGAGCAGTACTTC.

J is TRBJ2-7 and V is TRBV11-3, with 7 bases aligning to TRBD2. CDR1 SGHNT and CDR2 YENEEA come from the germline V gene. Losses at the gene ends were 2 bases for V and 2 bases for J; bases not matched to a gene: 6. CDR3 length equals 15 residues. CDR3 amino acids: CASSLRGSGPYEQYF. CDR3 nucleotide sequence: TGTGCCAGCAGCTTAAGAGGTAGCGGGCCCTACGAGCAGTACTTC. The full variable domain, in which reference TRBV11-3 and TRBJ2-7 provide the parts outside the CDR3, is EAGVVQSPRYKIIEKKQPVAFWCNPISGHNTLYWYLQNLGQGPELLIRYENEEAVDDSQLPKDRFSAERLKGVDSTLKIQPAELGDSAVYLCASSLRGSGPYEQYFGPGTRLTVT.

CDR3 in amino acids: CASSYEGGPQHF. The CDR3 region has the DNA TGTGCCAGCAGTTACGAGGGAGGGCCCCAGCATTTT. The genes are TRBV12-3 or TRBV12-4 and TRBJ1-5, with D unclear. V was pared by 4 bases and J by 9 bases, with 10 bases between. This CDR3 spans 12 amino acids.